Detailed here is one TCR beta chain. These data originate in a study of blood T cell repertoires in COVID-19. Background on the study: There were acute and convalescent COVID-19 samples, and they came from the United States, Italy and Spain. The analysed material was cDNA or gDNA that came from T cells, B-cell-depleted T cells, or PBMCs.

Original processing methods: The authors estimated nucleated cell counts from reference gene primer amplification. Sequencing was performed with immunoSEQ multiplex PCR; in TCRdb, only in-frame clones are kept and a portion is missing. For V, J and clone size, that table is used; D and trimming come from the DNA. This table holds about 190,000 clones, approximately 91% found once. Source material: peripheral blood. This clonotype originated in a man younger than 40 with acute or convalescent COVID-19.

The CDR3 DNA is TGTGCCACCAGCAGACAGGGGAATACAGATACGCAGTATTTT. Its translation is CATSRQGNTDTQYF. This sequence joins TRBV15 and TRBJ2-3; D possibly corresponds to TRBD1 (6 bases). CDR3 size: 14 residues. CDR1 and CDR2 from the germline V gene are LNHNV and YYDKDF (reference sequence). Trimming cost V 2 bases and J 3 bases, with 9 bases left between them.